The 26 T cell receptor beta chains in this list originate from one sample, sequenced in a study of T cell repertoires in cytomegalovirus infection (dated by TCRdb to about 2019). Sequencing took place on an Illumina HiSeq 1500. TCRdb trimmed public reads at Q25 via fastp, called clones via MiXCR and kept in-frame beta chains. Under each unique CDR3 protein, matching rows form one entry showing the most common genes and DNA. This sample is represented by some 170,000 distinct CDR3 sequences; about 18% of them were singletons. 20% to 25% of the sample goes to the ten largest clones. Sequenced material: CD8+ T cells from PBMCs. The origin of the receptors is a human donor in good health (CMV status not recorded). Some clones in this sample may be carry-over from other donors' samples.

This clonotype was recorded a few times. The rearrangement links TRBV25-1 to TRBJ1-5, with 8 bases identical to TRBD1. Germline trimming cut 2 bases from V and 6 bases from J; bases unmatched to any gene: 6. Germline values: CDR1 MGHDK, CDR2 SYGVNS. The CDR3 has 15 residues. The CDR3 protein is CASSEEQGASQPQHF. In DNA form, the CDR3 reads TGTGCCAGCAGTGAAGAGCAGGGGGCGAGTCAGCCCCAGCATTTT.

This clonotype was observed a few times. The chain combines TRBV7-9 with TRBJ1-6; maybe TRBD1 (5 bases). The length of the CDR3 is 15 residues. CDR1 and CDR2 (germline): SEHNR, FQNEAQ (reference sequence). V shed 1 base and J shed 7 bases, with 11 bases lying between them. This CDR3 is CASSLGAGWNSPLHF. CDR3 nucleotide sequence: TGTGCCAGCAGCTTAGGGGCAGGGTGGAATTCACCCCTCCACTTT.

This clonotype has just a few counts. This chain links TRBV12-3 or TRBV12-4 with TRBJ2-7; unclear D gene. Trimming stripped 2 bases from V and 0 bases from J, with 8 bases between. The CDR3 loop spans 14 amino acids. The CDR3 here is CASSLHLNSYEQYF. In DNA, the CDR3 is TGTGCCAGCAGTTTACATCTAAACTCCTACGAGCAGTACTTC.

This clonotype occurred a few times. This sequence joins TRBV6-2 or TRBV6-3 and TRBJ2-5; possibly TRBD1 for D (5 bases). From germline, CDR1 is MNHEY and CDR2 SVGEGT. V was clipped by 4 bases and J by 3 bases, with 12 bases between them. There are 14 residues in the CDR3. This CDR3 reads CASSSLDREETQYF. In DNA, the CDR3 is TGTGCCAGCAGTTCCCTTGACAGAGAAGAGACCCAGTACTTC.

This chain connects TRBV28 to TRBJ2-3; 11 bases map to TRBD2. The trim removed 3 bases at V and 2 bases at J, leaving 10 bases unmatched. The CDR3 sequence is 18 residues long. Germline values: CDR1 MDHEN, CDR2 SYDVKM. The CDR3 sequence: CASSFPGLADSITDTQYF. Here the CDR3 DNA reads TGTGCCAGCAGTTTTCCGGGACTAGCGGATTCTATCACAGATACGCAGTATTTT.

The sample holds a few counts of this clonotype. The CDR3 loop is CASSLADTYTEAFF. The CDR3 nucleotides are TGTGCCAGCAGCTTAGCGGACACATACACTGAAGCTTTCTTT. The chain has TRBV7-8 and TRBJ1-1, with D tentatively TRBD1 (5 bases). The germline V and J ends were trimmed by 0 bases and 3 bases, with 8 bases remaining between them. From germline, CDR1 is SGHVS and CDR2 FQNEAQ. The CDR3 contains 14 residues.

In DNA, the CDR3 is TGTGCCAGCAGCCCAGCGGGGATTAACTATGGCTACACCTTC. Amino acids: CASSPAGINYGYTF. The chain links TRBV7-9 to TRBJ1-2, with no clear D. The CDR3 contains 14 residues. V shed 5 bases and J shed 1 base, with 11 bases lying between them. Looked up from germline, CDR1 is SEHNR and CDR2 is FQNEAQ (reference sequence).

The chain uses TRBV6-2 or TRBV6-3 and TRBJ1-5; unclear D gene. This CDR3 spans 16 amino acids. Germline V gene data show CDR1 as MNHEY and CDR2 as SVGEGT. V lost 6 bases and J 7 bases, leaving 22 bases between the germline ends. The CDR3 loop is CASSLIGPTGGQPQHF. The CDR3 coding sequence is TGTGCCAGCAGCCTCATCGGGCCAACGGGTGGGCAGCCCCAGCATTTT.

This clonotype came up many times. The chain links TRBV12-3 or TRBV12-4 to TRBJ1-1; D gene ambiguous. The CDR3 is made up of 14 amino acids. The V end lost 0 bases, the J end lost 0 bases, and 5 bases lay between the germline ends. The CDR3 nucleotides read TGTGCCAGCAGTTTAGCGCTGGTGAACACTGAAGCTTTCTTT. Its translation: CASSLALVNTEAFF.

This clonotype was observed a few times. The J gene is TRBJ1-5, the V gene TRBV7-9; 7 bases agree with TRBD1. J was trimmed by 5 bases and V by 5 bases; bases with no gene match: 9. CDR1 is SEHNR, CDR2 FQNEAQ, per germline (reference sequence). There are 15 residues in the CDR3. The CDR3 bases are TGTGCCAGCAGCGAGGGGACAGCCGGTTATCAGCCCCAGCATTTT. Translating it yields CASSEGTAGYQPQHF.

The rearrangement links TRBV7-9 to TRBJ1-1; D ambiguous. The CDR3 runs to 12 residues. V lost 5 bases, J lost 6 bases, and 10 bases lay in between. Germline lookup yields CDR1 SEHNR and CDR2 FQNEAQ (reference sequence). CDR3 nucleotides: TGTGCCAGCAGCGTGCCAGAGGCTGAAGCTTTCTTT. It translates to CASSVPEAEAFF.

This clonotype was seen a few times. V gene TRBV7-2 combines with J gene TRBJ1-2; 11 positions match TRBD1. V shed 4 bases and J 4 bases; nucleotides not matched to a gene: 5. There are 15 residues in the CDR3. CDR1 and CDR2 from the germline V gene are SGHTA and FQGNSA. The CDR3 sequence is CASSSLGQGGYGYTF. The CDR3 coding sequence is TGTGCCAGCAGCTCCCTGGGACAGGGGGGCTATGGCTACACCTTC.

This clonotype showed up just a few times. V is TRBV6-6 and J is TRBJ2-1; 8 bases are shared with TRBD2. The CDR3 length is 18 residues. Germline V gene lookup returns CDR1 MNHNY and CDR2 SVGAGI (reference sequence). Trimming at V came to 2 bases and at J to 5 bases, leaving 14 bases not matched to a gene. CDR3 nucleotide sequence: TGTGCCAGCAGTTACGGGACTCCTAGACTAGCGCGAGACAATGAGCAGTTCTTC. Translated: CASSYGTPRLARDNEQFF.

The chain combines TRBV4-3 with TRBJ1-6, with TRBD1 matching over 8 bases. CDR1 is LGHNA and CDR2 is YSLEER in the germline V gene. This CDR3 has 16 residues. J was trimmed by 9 bases and V by 2 bases; bases with no gene match: 9. The chain's CDR3 is CASSQKPPQGASPLHF. CDR3 nucleotide sequence: TGCGCCAGCAGCCAAAAACCCCCGCAGGGGGCTTCACCCCTCCACTTT.

CDR3 in amino acids: CASSASTGVSYEQYF. CDR3 sequence (DNA): TGTGCCAGCAGTGCGTCGACAGGGGTCTCCTACGAGCAGTACTTC. The chain carries TRBV6-1 and TRBJ2-7; 8 bases map to TRBD1. This CDR3 has 15 amino acids. Germline values: CDR1 MNHNS, CDR2 SASEGT. V lost 4 bases to trimming and J lost 0 bases; unmatched junction nucleotides: 5.

The J gene is TRBJ1-1, the V gene TRBV6-2 or TRBV6-3; 7 nucleotides agree with TRBD1. This CDR3 spans 15 amino acids. Germline lookup yields CDR1 MNHEY and CDR2 SVGEGT. Unmatched junction bases numbered 9, after V lost 7 bases and J lost 1 base. For the CDR3, the DNA is TGTGCCAGCAACCCTGACAGGGCGAGGAACACTGAAGCTTTCTTT. Translating it yields CASNPDRARNTEAFF.

This clonotype has ten or more counts. As DNA, the CDR3 is TGTGCCAGCACAAGAGCAGGGAATAATTCACCCCTCCACTTT. Residues: CASTRAGNNSPLHF. V and J are TRBV11-2 and TRBJ1-6, with D possibly being TRBD1 (5 bases). The CDR3 totals 14 residues. V gave up 7 bases and J gave up 5 bases, with 12 bases separating them. Germline V lookup: CDR1 SGHAT, CDR2 FQNNGV.

The rearrangement uses TRBV6-5 and TRBJ2-1; 9 positions agree with TRBD1. This CDR3 spans 16 amino acids. Germline V gene sequence: CDR1 MNHEY, CDR2 SVGAGI. V lost 4 bases to trimming and J lost 7 bases; unmatched junction nucleotides: 11. CDR3 loop: CASSLIFGTGRNEQFF. The CDR3 nucleotides are TGTGCCAGCAGTTTAATTTTTGGGACAGGGCGGAATGAGCAGTTCTTC.

This clonotype was recorded a few times. In DNA form, the CDR3 reads TGTGCCAGCAGCTTAGGGATCAACAATGAGCAGTTCTTC. Protein: CASSLGINNEQFF. The rearrangement uses TRBV7-8 and TRBJ2-1; no reliable D call. Germline V gives CDR1 SGHVS, CDR2 FQNEAQ. V was pared by 1 base and J by 5 bases, with 6 bases between. The CDR3 length is 13 residues.

This clonotype was observed a few times. The gene calls are TRBV7-2 and TRBJ1-1; the D gene is possibly TRBD1 (6 bases). Trimming pared 3 bases from V and 4 bases from J, leaving 12 bases between. The CDR3 sequence is 14 residues long. Looked up from germline, CDR1 is SGHTA and CDR2 is FQGNSA. CDR3 sequence: CASSFWGAGTEAFF. As DNA, the CDR3 is TGTGCCAGCAGCTTCTGGGGGGCCGGCACTGAAGCTTTCTTT.

CDR3 sequence (DNA): TGCGCCAGCAGCTTGGACAGGGTGAGTTTGGAGAGCTACACCTTC. Protein product: CASSLDRVSLESYTF. The chain carries TRBV5-1 and TRBJ1-2; D possibly corresponds to TRBD1 (6 bases). The germline V gene has CDR1 SGHRS and CDR2 YFSETQ. With 0 bases removed from V and 9 bases from J, the gap between germline ends came to 18 bases. CDR3 size: 15 residues.

This clonotype was seen at least ten times. The V and J genes are TRBV7-2 and TRBJ1-2, with 7 bases matching TRBD1. In germline, CDR1 is SGHTA, CDR2 FQGNSA. V lost 7 bases and J lost 2; bases outside the gene matches: 10. This CDR3 region has 15 residues. CDR3 residues: CASTVSGQLNYGYTF. CDR3 bases: TGTGCCAGCACCGTGTCGGGACAGCTAAACTATGGCTACACCTTC.

The gene calls are TRBV6-2 or TRBV6-3 and TRBJ2-7; no definite D call. V lost 2 bases and J lost 2, with 16 bases in between. Germline-derived CDR1 and CDR2 are MNHEY and SVGEGT. This CDR3 comprises 16 residues. CDR3 nucleotide sequence: TGTGCCAGCAGTTACCCCGGTGAGTCAGAAACCTACGAGCAGTACTTC. It translates to CASSYPGESETYEQYF.

V gene TRBV28 combines with J gene TRBJ2-7; maybe TRBD1 (6 bases). The V and J ends lost 3 bases and 3 bases respectively, with 12 bases between them. This CDR3 contains 14 residues. The germline CDR1 and CDR2 sequences are MDHEN and SYDVKM. The chain's CDR3 is CASSFGQSYYEQYF. The DNA for the CDR3 is TGTGCCAGCAGTTTCGGACAGTCCTACTACGAGCAGTACTTC. The full variable domain, in which reference TRBV28 and TRBJ2-7 provide the parts outside the CDR3, is DVKVTQSSRYLVKRTGEKVFLECVQDMDHENMFWYRQDPGLGLRLIYFSYDVKMKEKGDIPEGYSVSREKKERFSLILESASTNQTSMYLCASSFGQSYYEQYFGPGTRLTVT.

V usage is TRBV29-1 and J usage is TRBJ2-7, with D unresolved. The CDR3 spans 10 residues. Trimming removed 6 bases at V and 6 bases at J, with 9 bases between. From germline, CDR1 is SQVTM and CDR2 ANQGSEA. DNA of the CDR3: TGCAGCGTCGACACCGGCGAGCAGTACTTC. Its protein is CSVDTGEQYF.

This clonotype was observed a handful of times. This chain uses TRBV7-9 with TRBJ1-2; tentative D call: TRBD1 (6 bases). Germline V gene data show CDR1 as SEHNR and CDR2 as FQNEAQ (reference sequence). V was trimmed by 2 bases and J by 6 bases, leaving 19 bases between them. The CDR3 extends over 16 amino acids. The CDR3 here is CASSLSLKQGSDGYTF. DNA of the CDR3: TGTGCCAGCAGCTTAAGCCTCAAACAGGGAAGTGATGGCTACACCTTC.